This T cell receptor beta chain was captured in a study of blood T cell repertoires in COVID-19. Study-level background: Collection of acute and convalescent COVID-19 samples took place in the United States, Italy and Spain. T cells, B-cell-depleted T cells, or PBMCs provided the cDNA or gDNA that served as material.

Germline-derived CDR1 and CDR2 are MDHEN and SYDVKM. The germline V and J ends were trimmed by 5 bases and 11 bases, with 7 bases remaining between them. CDR3 length: 11 amino acids. Per the study methods: Nucleated cell counts were estimated from reference gene primer amplification. The method was immunoSEQ multiplex PCR; TCRdb's version includes in-frame clones alone and lacks a portion of them. V and J calls and clone size are those listed in that table; D and trimming were worked out from the DNA. Among about 99,000 clones listed, around nine tenths were seen once. The TCR originated in a human donor in a cohort sampled during active COVID-19. Sequencing was performed on peripheral blood. This chain connects TRBV28 to TRBJ1-6, with D possibly matching TRBD1 (5 bases). In DNA form, the CDR3 reads TGTGCCAGCAGTAGGGGTCCACCCCTCCACTTT. Translated, it gives CASSRGPPLHF.